This T cell receptor beta chain was identified in a study of immune cell composition in non-small cell lung cancer. Regarding the study as a whole: Tumour TCR-beta clonality showed no significant link to smoking pack-years. Squamous carcinomas (approximately 75%) more often had tumour-associated clones >0.5% than adenocarcinomas (33%). Lung adenocarcinomas had lower top 10 clone scores and clonality than squamous tumours.

Points on this clone: Its cognate antigen is unknown.

Assay used: immunoSEQ multiplex PCR; TCRdb lists only in-frame clones, some missing. The sample holds some 1,500 clones, approximately 70% seen once. This CDR3 has 14 amino acids. CDR1 is MNHEY, CDR2 SMNVEV, per germline (reference sequence). V was trimmed by 4 bases and J by 1 base, leaving 7 bases between them. The sequencing sample was made of lung tumor tissue. The clonotype comes from a human donor with non-small cell lung cancer. The rearrangement joins TRBV27 to TRBJ2-2; D unresolved. CDR3 sequence reads: CASSSLQNTGELFF. Written as DNA, the CDR3 is TGTGCCAGCAGTTCGTTACAGAACACCGGGGAGCTGTTTTTT.